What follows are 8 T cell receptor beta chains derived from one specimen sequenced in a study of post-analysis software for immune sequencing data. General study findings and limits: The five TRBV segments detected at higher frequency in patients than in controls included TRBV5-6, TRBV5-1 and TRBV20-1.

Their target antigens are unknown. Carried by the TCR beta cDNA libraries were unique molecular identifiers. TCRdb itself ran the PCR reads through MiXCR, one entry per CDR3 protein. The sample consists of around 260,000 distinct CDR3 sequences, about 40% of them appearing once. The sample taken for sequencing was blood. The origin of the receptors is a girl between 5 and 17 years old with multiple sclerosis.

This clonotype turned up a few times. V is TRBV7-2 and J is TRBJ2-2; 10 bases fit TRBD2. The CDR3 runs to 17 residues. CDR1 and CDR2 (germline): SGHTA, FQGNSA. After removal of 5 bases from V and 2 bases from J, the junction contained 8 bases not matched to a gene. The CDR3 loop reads CASSRQLAGGNTGELFF. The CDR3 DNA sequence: TGTGCCAGCAGCCGCCAGTTAGCGGGGGGCAACACCGGGGAGCTGTTTTTT. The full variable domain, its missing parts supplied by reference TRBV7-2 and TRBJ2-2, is GAGVSQSPSNKVTEKGKDVELRCDPISGHTALYWYRQSLGQGLEFLIYFQGNSAPDKSGLPSDRFSAERTGGSVSTLTIQRTQQEDSAVYLCASSRQLAGGNTGELFFGEGSRLTVL.

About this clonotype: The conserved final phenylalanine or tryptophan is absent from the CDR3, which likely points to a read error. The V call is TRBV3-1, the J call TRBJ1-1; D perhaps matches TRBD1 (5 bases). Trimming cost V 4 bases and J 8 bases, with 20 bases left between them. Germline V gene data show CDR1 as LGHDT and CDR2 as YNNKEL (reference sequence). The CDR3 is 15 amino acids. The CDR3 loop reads CASSRDTAAGTEAFC. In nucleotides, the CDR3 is TGTGCCAGCAGCCGCGACACTGCGGCGGGGACGGAAGCTTTCTGT.

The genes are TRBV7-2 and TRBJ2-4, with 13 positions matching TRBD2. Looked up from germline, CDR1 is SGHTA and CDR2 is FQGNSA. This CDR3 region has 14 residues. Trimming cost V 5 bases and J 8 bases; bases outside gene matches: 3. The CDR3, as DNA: TGTGCCAGCAGCGGAGGACTAGCGGGGGACATTCAGTACTTC. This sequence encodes CASSGGLAGDIQYF. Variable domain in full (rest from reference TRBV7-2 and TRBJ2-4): GAGVSQSPSNKVTEKGKDVELRCDPISGHTALYWYRQSLGQGLEFLIYFQGNSAPDKSGLPSDRFSAERTGGSVSTLTIQRTQQEDSAVYLCASSGGLAGDIQYFGAGTRLSVL.

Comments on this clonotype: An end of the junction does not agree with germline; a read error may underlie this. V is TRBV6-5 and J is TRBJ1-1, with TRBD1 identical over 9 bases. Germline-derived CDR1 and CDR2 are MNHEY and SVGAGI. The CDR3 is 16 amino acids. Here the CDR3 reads CASSFGTGGRGTKAFF. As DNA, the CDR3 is TGTGCCAGCAGTTTTGGAACAGGGGGCAGGGGCACTAAAGCTTTCTTT.

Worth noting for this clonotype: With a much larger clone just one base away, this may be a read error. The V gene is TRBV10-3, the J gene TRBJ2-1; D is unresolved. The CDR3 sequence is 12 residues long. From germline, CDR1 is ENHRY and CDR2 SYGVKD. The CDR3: CAISDGHSEQIF. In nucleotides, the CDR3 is TGTGCCATCAGTGACGGCCACTCGGAGCAGATCTTC.

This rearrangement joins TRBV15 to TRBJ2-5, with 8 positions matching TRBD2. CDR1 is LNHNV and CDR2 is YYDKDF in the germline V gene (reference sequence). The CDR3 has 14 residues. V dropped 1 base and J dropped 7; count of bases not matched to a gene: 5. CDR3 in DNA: TGTGCCACCAGCAGAGCGGGAGGGTTCGGGACCCAGTACTTC. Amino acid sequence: CATSRAGGFGTQYF.

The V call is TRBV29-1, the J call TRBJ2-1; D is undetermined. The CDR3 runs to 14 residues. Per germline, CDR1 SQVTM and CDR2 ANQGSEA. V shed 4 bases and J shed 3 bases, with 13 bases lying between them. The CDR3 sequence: CSVGRLLSYNEQFF. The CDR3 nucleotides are TGCAGCGTTGGTCGACTCCTCAGCTACAATGAGCAGTTCTTC.

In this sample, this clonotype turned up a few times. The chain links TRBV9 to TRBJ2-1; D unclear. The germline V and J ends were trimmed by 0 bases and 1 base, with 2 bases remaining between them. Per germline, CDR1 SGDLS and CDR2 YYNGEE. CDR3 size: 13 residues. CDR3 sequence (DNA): TGTGCCAGCAGCGTAGGATCCTACAATGAGCAGTTCTTC. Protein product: CASSVGSYNEQFF.